Following are 18 T cell receptor beta chains from one sample sequenced in a study of shared clonotypes between healthy human individuals. Libraries were prepared by immunoSEQ multiplex PCR; TCRdb keeps only in-frame clonotypes and omits some of them. The table lists a few million clones, about 92% of them singletons, with 0.39% in the top ten. Sequences were obtained from naive CD4+ T cells from PBMCs. As for subset: CD45RA+ positively selected. The source is a man aged 18 to 30 in good health. Some clones in this sample may be carry-over from other donors' samples.

The chain employs TRBV7-3 and TRBJ2-1, with D possibly being TRBD1 (6 bases). V lost 2 bases and J lost 4, with 12 bases in between. The CDR3 is 15 amino acids. Germline-derived CDR1 and CDR2 are SGHTA and FQGTGA. CDR3 region: CASSLSLGQYNEQFF. CDR3 coding DNA: TGTGCCAGCAGCTTATCTCTAGGACAGTACAATGAGCAGTTCTTC.

The chain combines TRBV6-4 with TRBJ2-1; 12 bases map to TRBD2. CDR3 length: 15 residues. Germline loops: CDR1 MRHNA, CDR2 SNTAGT. After removal of 6 bases from V and 9 bases from J, the junction contained 9 bases not matched to a gene. The CDR3 region has the DNA TGTGCCAGCAGCAGGACTAGCGGGACCCAGGGTGAGCAGTTCTTC. Protein product: CASSRTSGTQGEQFF.

This clone was detected once. This rearrangement joins TRBV11-2 to TRBJ2-7; D remains unclear. This CDR3 is built from 15 residues. V was clipped by 4 bases and J by 3 bases, with 16 bases between them. The germline V gene encodes CDR1 SGHAT and CDR2 FQNNGV. CDR3 in DNA: TGTGCCAGCAGCTATCTCGATTCAAGTAGCTACGAGCAGTACTTC. Translation: CASSYLDSSSYEQYF.

The V gene is TRBV5-4, the J gene TRBJ2-3; D is possibly TRBD2 (7 bases). V lost 4 bases and J lost 1, with 16 bases in between. The CDR3 spans 16 residues. CDR1 and CDR2 from the germline V gene are SGHNT and YYREEE (reference sequence). CDR3 nucleotide sequence: TGTGCCAGCAGCCCCGCAAGGGGGAGGGGCACAGATACGCAGTATTTT. Translation: CASSPARGRGTDTQYF.

The chain carries TRBV30 and TRBJ2-1; possible D gene TRBD2, 6 bases. This CDR3 is built from 16 residues. With 4 bases removed from V and 7 bases from J, the gap between germline ends came to 23 bases. In germline, CDR1 is GTSNPN, CDR2 SVGIG (reference sequence). CDR3 region: CAWTRRTTYSRNEQFF. The CDR3 DNA sequence: TGTGCCTGGACCCGGCGGACTACTTACTCTCGGAATGAGCAGTTCTTC.

The CDR3 is CASSLVRWGTEAFF. The DNA of the CDR3 is TGTGCCAGCAGTTTAGTACGGTGGGGAACTGAAGCTTTCTTT. The chain couples TRBV27 to TRBJ1-1; D is uncertain. With 2 bases removed from V and 5 bases from J, the gap between germline ends came to 12 bases. Looked up from germline, CDR1 is MNHEY and CDR2 is SMNVEV (reference sequence). This CDR3 spans 14 amino acids.

The chain combines TRBV14 with TRBJ1-2, with D hard to call. The V end lost 1 base, the J end lost 4 bases, and 7 bases lay between the germline ends. The CDR3 sequence is 13 residues long. Per the germline V gene, CDR1 is SGHDN and CDR2 is FVKESK. The CDR3 DNA is TGTGCCAGCAGCCAAGGCCTAACCTATGGCTACACCTTC. Its protein product is CASSQGLTYGYTF.

Of note for this clone: The same CDR3 is also encoded by other DNA sequences in this sample. The rearrangement joins TRBV27 to TRBJ2-3; 10 nucleotides agree with TRBD1. The CDR3 totals 13 residues. Unmatched junction bases numbered 0, after V lost 6 bases and J lost 3 bases. Germline values: CDR1 MNHEY, CDR2 SMNVEV (reference sequence). This chain's CDR3 is CASRDRGTDTQYF. The CDR3, as DNA: TGTGCCAGCAGGGACAGGGGGACAGATACGCAGTATTTT.

This chain joins TRBV30 and TRBJ1-2, with TRBD1 as a possible D gene (5 bases). With 8 bases removed from V and 7 bases from J, the gap between germline ends came to 20 bases. The germline V gene has CDR1 GTSNPN and CDR2 SVGIG (reference sequence). The CDR3 is 13 residues long. The CDR3 protein is CAVFTRVQSGYTF. CDR3 DNA sequence: TGTGCCGTATTTACCAGGGTTCAGAGTGGCTACACCTTC.

The CDR3 is CASSPSPTGDYGYTF. CDR3 sequence (DNA): TGTGCCAGCAGCCCTAGCCCTACGGGAGACTATGGCTACACCTTC. This chain connects TRBV7-8 to TRBJ1-2; no clear D. The CDR3 runs to 15 residues. Germline CDR1 and CDR2: SGHVS and FQNEAQ. V lost 5 bases and J lost 3, with 16 bases in between.

The gene calls are TRBV2 and TRBJ2-5; 10 nucleotides line up with TRBD2. CDR1 and CDR2 (germline): SNHLY, FYNNEI. V was pared by 3 bases and J by 4 bases, with 8 bases of the junction left unmatched. The length of the CDR3 is 16 residues. The CDR3 DNA is TGTGCCAGCAGTGATCAGCCGGGACTAGCGATAGAGACCCAGTACTTC. This encodes CASSDQPGLAIETQYF. Full variable domain (rest looked up from reference TRBV2 and TRBJ2-5): EPEVTQTPSHQVTQMGQEVILRCVPISNHLYFYWYRQILGQKVEFLVSFYNNEISEKSEIFDDQFSVERPDGSNFTLKIRSTKLEDSAMYFCASSDQPGLAIETQYFGPGTRLLVL.

The chain joins TRBV14 to TRBJ2-5; 11 bases match TRBD2. J lost 1 base, V lost 4 bases, and 5 bases had no gene match. From germline, CDR1 is SGHDN and CDR2 FVKESK. The CDR3 is 16 amino acids. CDR3 sequence (DNA): TGTGCCAGCAGCCTAGGACTAGCGGGCCGCCAAGAGACCCAGTACTTC. Amino acid sequence: CASSLGLAGRQETQYF.

The V gene is TRBV9, the J gene TRBJ1-1, with D possibly TRBD1 on 6 matching bases. The CDR3 loop spans 15 amino acids. The ends were cut back, 4 bases at V and 5 bases at J, with 18 bases in the middle. Germline V CDR1 and CDR2: SGDLS, YYNGEE. The CDR3 loop is CASSRNYRVGTEAFF. CDR3 coding DNA: TGTGCCAGCAGCCGAAATTACAGGGTTGGGACTGAAGCTTTCTTT.

The chain uses TRBV7-8 and TRBJ2-5; D unclear. Germline loops: CDR1 SGHVS, CDR2 FQNEAQ. The V end lost 1 base, the J end lost 2 bases, and 11 bases lay between the germline ends. This CDR3 has 15 amino acids. The CDR3 region has the DNA TGTGCCAGCAGCTTAGGTTACAGCCATCAAGAGACCCAGTACTTC. The encoded protein is CASSLGYSHQETQYF.

As to this clone: The junction differs from germline at one of its ends, possibly a read error. The V and J genes are TRBV28 and TRBJ1-2, with a weak D call TRBD1 (6 bases). This CDR3 is 13 amino acids long. Germline values: CDR1 MDHEN, CDR2 SYDVKM. The CDR3 coding sequence is TGTGCCACCAGTCGACAGGTCAACTATGGCTACACCTTC. Translating gives CATSRQVNYGYTF.

This chain uses TRBV7-9 with TRBJ1-1, with TRBD1 as a possible D gene (5 bases). This CDR3 spans 13 amino acids. CDR1 and CDR2 from the germline V gene are SEHNR and FQNEAQ (reference sequence). Deletions cut 2 bases from V and 4 bases from J, with 8 bases between. The CDR3 protein is CASSLRGGTEAFF. The CDR3 DNA is TGTGCCAGCAGCTTAAGGGGAGGCACTGAAGCTTTCTTT.

The chain is built from TRBV28 and TRBJ1-2, with D unresolved. The V gene lost 4 bases and the J gene lost 8 bases, with 20 bases spanning the gap. The germline V gene encodes CDR1 MDHEN and CDR2 SYDVKM. CDR3 size: 15 residues. The CDR3 loop reads CASSSPPRDGNGYTF. The CDR3 DNA is TGTGCCAGCAGTTCACCCCCCCGGGATGGGAACGGCTACACCTTC.

The V and J genes are TRBV2 and TRBJ2-3; TRBD2 agrees at 13 bases. J lost 3 bases, V lost 6 bases, and 3 bases had no gene match. This CDR3 contains 15 residues. The germline CDR1 and CDR2 sequences are SNHLY and FYNNEI. CDR3 region: CASRGLAGVTDTQYF. DNA of the CDR3: TGTGCCAGCAGAGGACTAGCGGGAGTAACAGATACGCAGTATTTT.